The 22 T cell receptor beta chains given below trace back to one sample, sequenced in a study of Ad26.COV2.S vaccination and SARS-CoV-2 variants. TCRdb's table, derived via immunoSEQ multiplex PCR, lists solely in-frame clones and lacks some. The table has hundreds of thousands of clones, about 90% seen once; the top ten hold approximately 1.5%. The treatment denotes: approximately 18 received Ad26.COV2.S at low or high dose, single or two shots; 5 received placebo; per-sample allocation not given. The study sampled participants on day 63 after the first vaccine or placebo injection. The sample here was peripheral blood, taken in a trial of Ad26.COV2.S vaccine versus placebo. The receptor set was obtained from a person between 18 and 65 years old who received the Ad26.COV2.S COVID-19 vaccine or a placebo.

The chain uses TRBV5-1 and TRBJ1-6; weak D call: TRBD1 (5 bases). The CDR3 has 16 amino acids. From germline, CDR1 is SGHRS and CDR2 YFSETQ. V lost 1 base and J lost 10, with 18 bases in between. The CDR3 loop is CASSLLDGGGGSPLHF. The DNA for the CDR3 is TGCGCCAGCAGCTTGTTAGACGGGGGTGGCGGATCACCCCTCCACTTT.

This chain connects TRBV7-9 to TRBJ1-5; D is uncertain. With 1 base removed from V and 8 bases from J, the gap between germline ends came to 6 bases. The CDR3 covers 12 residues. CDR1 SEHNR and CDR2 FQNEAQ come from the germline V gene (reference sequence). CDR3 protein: CASSLDTEPQHF. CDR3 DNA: TGTGCCAGCAGCTTAGATACCGAGCCCCAGCATTTT.

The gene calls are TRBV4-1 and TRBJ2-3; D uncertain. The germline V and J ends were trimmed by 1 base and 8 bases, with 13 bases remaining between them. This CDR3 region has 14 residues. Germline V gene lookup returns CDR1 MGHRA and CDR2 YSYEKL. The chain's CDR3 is CASSQASGWGTQYF. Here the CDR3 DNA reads TGCGCCAGCAGCCAAGCGTCAGGATGGGGTACGCAGTATTTT.

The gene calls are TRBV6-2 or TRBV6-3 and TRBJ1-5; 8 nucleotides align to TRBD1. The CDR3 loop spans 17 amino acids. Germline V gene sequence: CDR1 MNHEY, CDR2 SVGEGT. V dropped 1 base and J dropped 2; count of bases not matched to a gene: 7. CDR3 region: CASSYFSRGPGNQPQHF. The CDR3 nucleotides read TGTGCCAGCAGTTACTTTTCCAGGGGGCCTGGCAATCAGCCCCAGCATTTT.

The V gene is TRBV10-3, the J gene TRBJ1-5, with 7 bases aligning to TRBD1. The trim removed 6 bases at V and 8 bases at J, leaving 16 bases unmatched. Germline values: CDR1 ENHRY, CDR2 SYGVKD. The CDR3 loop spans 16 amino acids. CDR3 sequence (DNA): TGTGCCATCAGCGATAATGCACAGGGGCTGACAAAGCCCCAGCATTTT. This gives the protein CAISDNAQGLTKPQHF.

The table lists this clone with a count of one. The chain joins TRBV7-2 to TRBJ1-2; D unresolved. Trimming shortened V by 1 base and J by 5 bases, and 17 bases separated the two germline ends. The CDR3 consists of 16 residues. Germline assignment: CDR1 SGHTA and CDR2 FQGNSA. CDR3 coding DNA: TGTGCCAGCAGCTTAGAAGGCGGAGCAGTAGTATATGGCTACACCTTC. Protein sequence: CASSLEGGAVVYGYTF. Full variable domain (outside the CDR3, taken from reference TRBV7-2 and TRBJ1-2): GAGVSQSPSNKVTEKGKDVELRCDPISGHTALYWYRQSLGQGLEFLIYFQGNSAPDKSGLPSDRFSAERTGGSVSTLTIQRTQQEDSAVYLCASSLEGGAVVYGYTFGSGTRLTVV.

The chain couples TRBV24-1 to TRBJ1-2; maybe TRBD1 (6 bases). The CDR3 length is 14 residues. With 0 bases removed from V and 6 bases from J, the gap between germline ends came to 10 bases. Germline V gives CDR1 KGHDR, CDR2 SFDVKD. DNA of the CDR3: TGTGCCACCAGTGATTTGACAGGGAGTCATGGCTACACCTTC. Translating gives CATSDLTGSHGYTF.

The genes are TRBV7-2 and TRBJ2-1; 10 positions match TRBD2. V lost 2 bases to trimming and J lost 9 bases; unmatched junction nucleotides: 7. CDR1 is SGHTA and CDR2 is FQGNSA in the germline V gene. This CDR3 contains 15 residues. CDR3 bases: TGTGCCAGCAGCTTAACGGGGACTAGCGTCACTGAGCAGTTCTTC. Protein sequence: CASSLTGTSVTEQFF.

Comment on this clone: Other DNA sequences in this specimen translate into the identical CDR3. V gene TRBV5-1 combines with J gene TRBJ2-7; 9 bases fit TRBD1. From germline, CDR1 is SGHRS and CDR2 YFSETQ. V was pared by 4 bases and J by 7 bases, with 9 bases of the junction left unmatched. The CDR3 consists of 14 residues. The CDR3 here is CASSPGQGTGEQYF. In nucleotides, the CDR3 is TGCGCCAGCAGCCCCGGACAGGGGACGGGGGAGCAGTACTTC.

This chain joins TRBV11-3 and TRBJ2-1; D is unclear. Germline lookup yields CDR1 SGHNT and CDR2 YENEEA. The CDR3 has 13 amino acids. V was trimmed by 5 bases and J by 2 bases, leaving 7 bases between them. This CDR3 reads CASSPSAYNEQFF. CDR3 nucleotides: TGTGCCAGCAGCCCCTCCGCCTACAATGAGCAGTTCTTC.

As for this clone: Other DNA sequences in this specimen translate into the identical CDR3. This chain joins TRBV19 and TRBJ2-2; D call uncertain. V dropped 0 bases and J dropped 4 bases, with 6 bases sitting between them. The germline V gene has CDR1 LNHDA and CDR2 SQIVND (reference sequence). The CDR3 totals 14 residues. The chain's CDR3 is CASSIDRRTGELFF. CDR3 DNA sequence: TGTGCCAGTAGTATAGATAGGCGCACCGGGGAGCTGTTTTTT.

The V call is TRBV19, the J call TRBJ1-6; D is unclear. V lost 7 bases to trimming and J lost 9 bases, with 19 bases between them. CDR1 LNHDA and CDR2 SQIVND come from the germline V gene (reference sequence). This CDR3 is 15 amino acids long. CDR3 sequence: CASKGSRTTSSPLHF. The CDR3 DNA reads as TGTGCCAGTAAAGGGAGTCGTACTACCAGTTCACCCCTCCACTTT. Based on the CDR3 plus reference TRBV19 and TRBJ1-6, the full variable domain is DGGITQSPKYLFRKEGQNVTLSCEQNLNHDAMYWYRQDPGQGLRLIYYSQIVNDFQKGDIAEGYSVSREKKESFPLTVTSAQKNPTAFYLCASKGSRTTSSPLHFGNGTRLTVT.

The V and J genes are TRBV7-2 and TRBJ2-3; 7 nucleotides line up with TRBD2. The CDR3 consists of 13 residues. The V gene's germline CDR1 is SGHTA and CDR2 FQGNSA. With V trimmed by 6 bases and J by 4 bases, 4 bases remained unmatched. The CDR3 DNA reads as TGTGCCAGCAGATTGGGGGGGGCAGATACGCAGTATTTT. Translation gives CASRLGGADTQYF.

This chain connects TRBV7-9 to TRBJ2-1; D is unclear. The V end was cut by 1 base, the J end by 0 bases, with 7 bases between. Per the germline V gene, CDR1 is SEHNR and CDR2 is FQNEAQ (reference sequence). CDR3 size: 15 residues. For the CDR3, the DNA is TGTGCCAGCAGCTTAGGGACCTTCTCCTACAATGAGCAGTTCTTC. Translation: CASSLGTFSYNEQFF.

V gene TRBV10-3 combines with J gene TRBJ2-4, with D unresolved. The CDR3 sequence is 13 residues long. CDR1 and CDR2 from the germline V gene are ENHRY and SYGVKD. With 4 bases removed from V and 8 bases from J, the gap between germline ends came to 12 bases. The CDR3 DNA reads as TGTGCCATCAGTGGACCCAATTTAGACATTCAGTACTTC. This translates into CAISGPNLDIQYF.

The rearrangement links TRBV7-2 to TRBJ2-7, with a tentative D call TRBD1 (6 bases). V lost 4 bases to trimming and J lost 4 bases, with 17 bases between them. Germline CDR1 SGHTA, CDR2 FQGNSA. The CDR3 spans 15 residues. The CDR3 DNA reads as TGTGCCAGCAGCTGGGCTCCCAGGGGCCCATACGAGCAGTACTTC. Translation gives CASSWAPRGPYEQYF.

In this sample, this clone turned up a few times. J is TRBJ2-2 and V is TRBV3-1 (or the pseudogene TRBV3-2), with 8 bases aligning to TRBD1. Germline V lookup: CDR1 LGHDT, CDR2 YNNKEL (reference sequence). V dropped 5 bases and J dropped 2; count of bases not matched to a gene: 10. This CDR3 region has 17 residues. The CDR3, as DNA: TGTGCCAGCAGCAAGAATCCGGGACAGGACAACACCGGGGAGCTGTTTTTT. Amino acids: CASSKNPGQDNTGELFF.

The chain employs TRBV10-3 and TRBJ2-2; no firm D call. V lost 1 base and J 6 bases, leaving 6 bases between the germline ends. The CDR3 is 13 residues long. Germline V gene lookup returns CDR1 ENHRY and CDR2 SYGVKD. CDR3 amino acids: CAISEWGSGELFF. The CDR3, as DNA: TGTGCCATCAGTGAGTGGGGTTCCGGGGAGCTGTTTTTT.

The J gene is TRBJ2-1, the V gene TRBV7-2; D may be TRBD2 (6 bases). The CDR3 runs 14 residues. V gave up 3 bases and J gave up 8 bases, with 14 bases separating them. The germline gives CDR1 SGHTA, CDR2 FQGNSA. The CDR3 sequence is CASSFSGGGDEQFF. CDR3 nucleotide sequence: TGTGCCAGCAGCTTCTCCGGGGGTGGGGATGAGCAGTTCTTC. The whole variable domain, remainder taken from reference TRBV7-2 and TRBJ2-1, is GAGVSQSPSNKVTEKGKDVELRCDPISGHTALYWYRQSLGQGLEFLIYFQGNSAPDKSGLPSDRFSAERTGGSVSTLTIQRTQQEDSAVYLCASSFSGGGDEQFFGPGTRLTVL.

The CDR3: CASSPALAGKYNEQFF. The DNA of the CDR3 is TGTGCCAGCAGCCCAGCACTAGCGGGGAAGTACAATGAGCAGTTCTTC. This chain joins TRBV7-2 and TRBJ2-1; 10 positions match TRBD2. The germline V gene has CDR1 SGHTA and CDR2 FQGNSA. The CDR3 covers 16 residues. V shed 5 bases and J 4 bases; nucleotides not matched to a gene: 8. The complete variable domain, with remaining parts taken from reference TRBV7-2 and TRBJ2-1, reads GAGVSQSPSNKVTEKGKDVELRCDPISGHTALYWYRQSLGQGLEFLIYFQGNSAPDKSGLPSDRFSAERTGGSVSTLTIQRTQQEDSAVYLCASSPALAGKYNEQFFGPGTRLTVL.

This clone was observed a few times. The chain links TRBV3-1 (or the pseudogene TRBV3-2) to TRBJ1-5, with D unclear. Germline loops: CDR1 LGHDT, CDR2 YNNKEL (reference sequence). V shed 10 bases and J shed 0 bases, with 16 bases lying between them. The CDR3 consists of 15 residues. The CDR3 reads CATSGGLYSNQPQHF. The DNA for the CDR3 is TGTGCCACCTCGGGCGGGTTGTATAGCAATCAGCCCCAGCATTTT.

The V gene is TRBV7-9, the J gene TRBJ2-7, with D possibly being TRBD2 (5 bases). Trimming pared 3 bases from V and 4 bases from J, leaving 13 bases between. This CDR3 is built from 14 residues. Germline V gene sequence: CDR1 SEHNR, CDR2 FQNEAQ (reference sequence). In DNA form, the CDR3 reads TGTGCCAGCAGCTTTTGGCAGGAGGAGTACGAGCAGTACTTC. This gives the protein CASSFWQEEYEQYF.